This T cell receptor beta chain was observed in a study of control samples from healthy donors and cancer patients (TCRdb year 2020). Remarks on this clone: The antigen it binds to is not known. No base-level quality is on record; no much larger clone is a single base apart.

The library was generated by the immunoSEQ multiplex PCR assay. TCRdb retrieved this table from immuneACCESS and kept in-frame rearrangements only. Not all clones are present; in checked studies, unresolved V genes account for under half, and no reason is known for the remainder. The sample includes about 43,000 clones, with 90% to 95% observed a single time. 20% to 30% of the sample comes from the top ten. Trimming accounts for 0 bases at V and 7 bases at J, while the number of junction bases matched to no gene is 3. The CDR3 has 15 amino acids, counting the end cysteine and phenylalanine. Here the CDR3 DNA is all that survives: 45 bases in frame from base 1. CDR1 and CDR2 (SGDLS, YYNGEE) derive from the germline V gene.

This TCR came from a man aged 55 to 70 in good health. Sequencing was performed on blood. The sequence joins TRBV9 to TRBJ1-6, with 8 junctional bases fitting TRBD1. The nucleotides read TGTGCCAGCAGCGTAGGTCAGGGGGCAAATTCACCCCTCCACTTT. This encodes CASSVGQGANSPLHF.